This T cell receptor beta chain was identified during a study of cytomegalovirus exposure and HLA in healthy donors. The study ran its PCR with 60 Vbeta and 13 Jbeta primers. Libraries were prepared by immunoSEQ multiplex PCR; TCRdb keeps only in-frame clonotypes and omits some of them. Of about 210,000 clones listed, 82% were seen once; the top ten hold nearly 6%. Trimming left V 0 bases short and J 3 bases short, with 10 bases between. The CDR3 runs to 15 residues. Germline CDR1 WNHNN, CDR2 SYGVQD (reference sequence). This clonotype was sampled from a man aged 40-49 years in good health and CMV-seropositive. The genes are TRBV10-1 and TRBJ2-3, with a possible D match to TRBD2 (5 bases). Sequencing was carried out using PBMCs. The CDR3 bases are TGCGCCAGCAGTGAGTCGGGGAGTAGAACAGATACGCAGTATTTT. This sequence encodes CASSESGSRTDTQYF.